Listed below are T cell receptor beta chains from one sample, sequenced in a study of Graves' ophthalmopathy and Graves' hyperthyroidism. TCRdb passed the multiplex PCR reads through MiXCR, listing each CDR3 protein once. The table has 200,000 to 250,000 distinct CDR3 sequences, roughly 50% seen once. Input material: peripheral blood. The receptors stem from an adult man with Graves' ophthalmopathy. The CDR3 runs from the conserved cysteine through the conserved F or W. The D gene is left open where the match is weak. For some rows the clone size is stated as once, few or many, or as a class when expanded; others skip it.

j_call v_call d_call clone_size cdr3_nt cdr3_aa
TRBJ2-7 TRBV7-2 - - TGTGCCAGCAGCATAACAGGGCGGATCTCCTACGAGCAGTACTTC CASSITGRISYEQYF
TRBJ1-2 TRBV4-1 - - TGCGCCAGCAGCCTTACGGGCAGGGGTAATGACTACACCTTC CASSLTGRGNDYTF
TRBJ2-5 TRBV13 - - TGTGCCAGCAGCTCCCGACGGACAGAGCAAGAGACCCAGTACTTC CASSSRRTEQETQYF
TRBJ2-5 TRBV24-1 TRBD1 - TGTGCCACCAGTGCCACCCCTCCGGGACAGGGTAGAGGAGAGACCCAGTACTTC CATSATPPGQGRGETQYF
TRBJ2-1 TRBV10-3 - - TGTGCCAGCAGTTACTCCTTGAGGGGCGAGCAGTTCTTC CASSYSLRGEQFF
TRBJ2-7 TRBV20-1 TRBD1 - TGCAGTGCTAGAGATCAGCGTCGACAGGGGTACGAGCAGTACTTC CSARDQRRQGYEQYF
TRBJ1-5 TRBV10-3 - many TGTGCCATCAGTGATTCCGACAATCAGCCCCAGCATTTT CAISDSDNQPQHF
TRBJ2-7 TRBV20-1 - - TGCAGTGCTAGAGAGGTGACAGGCTCCTACGAGCAGTACTTC CSAREVTGSYEQYF
TRBJ1-2 TRBV7-9 - few TGTGCCAGCAGCTTAGCGATGCAGGCCTATGGCTACACCTTC CASSLAMQAYGYTF
TRBJ2-5 TRBV28 - once TGTGCCAGTAATAGGGGGGGGCCCCAGTACTTC CASNRGGPQYF
TRBJ1-1 TRBV13 - - TGTGCCAGCAGCCTAAGGCGTTCCGAAGCTTTCTTT CASSLRRSEAFF
TRBJ1-6 TRBV27 TRBD1 - TGTGCCAGCAGTCAGTGGCAGGGGGTTAATTCACCCCTCCACTTT CASSQWQGVNSPLHF
TRBJ2-5 TRBV7-8 TRBD2 - TGTGCCAGCAACAGCGGGGAATCTCAAGAGACCCAGTACTTC CASNSGESQETQYF
TRBJ2-7 TRBV5-1 TRBD2 - TGCGCCAGCAGCCCTTTTAGCGGGGAATACGAGCAGTACTTC CASSPFSGEYEQYF
TRBJ1-6 TRBV20-1 - - TGCAGTGCTAGAGACCCCCGGGACGCAAATAATTCACCCCTCCACTTT CSARDPRDANNSPLHF
TRBJ2-3 TRBV10-3 - - TGTGCCATCAGTGCGGGCCCAGATACGCAGTATTTT CAISAGPDTQYF
TRBJ1-1 TRBV29-1 - - TGCAGCGTTGGCAGGGCCCAGGGGACTGAAGCTTTCTTT CSVGRAQGTEAFF
TRBJ2-5 TRBV2 TRBD1 - TGTGCCAGCAGGTGGACAGGGGAAGAGACCCAGTACTTC CASRWTGEETQYF
TRBJ1-2 TRBV2 - many TGTGCCAGCAGAGAACAGGGACGGGAGTATGGCTACACCTTC CASREQGREYGYTF
TRBJ1-1 TRBV2 - - TGTGCCAGCAGACGGCAAGGGGGACCGAACACTGAAGCTTTCTTT CASRRQGGPNTEAFF
TRBJ1-1 TRBV16 - few TGTGCCAGCATAGGAGGGAATGACACTGAAGCTTTCTTT CASIGGNDTEAFF
TRBJ2-5 TRBV4-2 TRBD2 few TGTGCCAGCAGCCAAGATGTAGCGGGGCACCAAGAGACCCAGTACTTC CASSQDVAGHQETQYF
TRBJ2-7 TRBV19 - - TGTGCCAGTAGTATAGGTGGGTCCGAGCAGTACTTC CASSIGGSEQYF
TRBJ2-2 TRBV6-4 TRBD1 - TGTGCCAGCGGCCCGGGACAGGTCACCGGGGAGCTGTTTTTT CASGPGQVTGELFF
TRBJ1-1 TRBV28 - - TGTGCCAGCAGCCATTTCGTGGAACCTGAAGCTTTCTTT CASSHFVEPEAFF
TRBJ2-7 TRBV19 - many TGTGCCAGACCCGACAGTTTAGCCTACGAGCAGTACTTC CARPDSLAYEQYF
TRBJ1-2 TRBV3-1 - - TGTGCCAGCAGCCAAGCATCGGGAAGATCGGGCTACACCTTC CASSQASGRSGYTF
TRBJ1-2 TRBV25-1 - many TGTGCCAGCAGTGAATGGATAGGCTATGGCTACACCTTC CASSEWIGYGYTF
TRBJ1-2 TRBV4-1 TRBD1 - TGCGCCAGCAGCCACTTGGACAGGGAGGGCTATGGCTACACCTTC CASSHLDREGYGYTF
TRBJ2-7 TRBV5-1 - few TGCGCCAGCAGCTTGGATCGGGGGACGACCTACGAGCAGTACTTC CASSLDRGTTYEQYF
TRBJ2-7 TRBV20-1 TRBD2 - TGCAGTGCAAGGGCGGGAGGGCCCAACGAGCAGTACTTC CSARAGGPNEQYF
TRBJ1-2 TRBV6-6 - few TGTGCCAGCAGTTCGGACAGCTATGGCTACACCTTC CASSSDSYGYTF
TRBJ1-4 TRBV20-1 - few TGCAGTGCTAGAGATACTGGGTGGGATGAAAAACTGTTTTTT CSARDTGWDEKLFF
TRBJ1-1 TRBV29-1 - few TGCAGCGTCGGGGGGGGAGGTACTGAAGCTTTCTTT CSVGGGGTEAFF
TRBJ1-5 TRBV5-1 TRBD1 few TGCGCCAGCAGCTTGACGACAGGGGCGGGCAATCAGCCCCAGCATTTT CASSLTTGAGNQPQHF
TRBJ2-3 TRBV19 - - TGTGCCAGTAGTATAAGGCCTTCAGATACGCAGTATTTT CASSIRPSDTQYF
TRBJ2-7 TRBV10-3 TRBD2 - TGTGCCAGCCGTCTTGGGGGACTAGCGAACTACGAGCAGTACTTC CASRLGGLANYEQYF
TRBJ2-1 TRBV10-3 - once TGTGCCAGCAGTGAAGCGCTGGAGCAGTTCTTC CASSEALEQFF
TRBJ2-7 TRBV7-8 - few TGTGCCAGCAGCCCAGCCACCTCCCGCTACGAGCAGTACTTC CASSPATSRYEQYF
TRBJ2-7 TRBV5-1 TRBD2 - TGCGCCAGCAGCTTGAACCGCGGCCTAGCGGGGTCCGGGGAGCAGTACTTC CASSLNRGLAGSGEQYF
TRBJ2-5 TRBV12-5 - - TGTGCTAGTGGTTTGGTCCGGGAACACCTCCTGTACTTC CASGLVREHLLYF
TRBJ2-7 TRBV10-3 TRBD1 - TGTGCCATCAGTGAGTCGACAGGGGGCTCGGGGTACGAGCAGTACTTC CAISESTGGSGYEQYF
TRBJ2-5 TRBV24-1 - - TGTGCCAGCAGTCCAGGGCTAGGAGACCAAGAGACCCAGTACTTC CASSPGLGDQETQYF
TRBJ1-5 TRBV5-5 TRBD1 - TGTGCCAGCAGCTCGGGGGGCCAGGGGGATCAGCCCCAGCATTTT CASSSGGQGDQPQHF
TRBJ1-2 TRBV12-5 - few TGTGCTAGTAGTAAAGGGGTAATCGGCTATGGCTACACCTTC CASSKGVIGYGYTF
TRBJ1-1 TRBV3-1 TRBD1 - TGTGCCAGCAGCCGCAGACAGGGATTAGCTTTCTTT CASSRRQGLAFF
TRBJ2-5 TRBV30 - - TGTGCCTGGAGGATAGGGGGGATGGAGACCCAGTACTTC CAWRIGGMETQYF
TRBJ2-2 TRBV5-1 TRBD2 - TGCGCCAGCAGCACGACTAGCGGGACCCCCGGGGAGCTGTTTTTT CASSTTSGTPGELFF
TRBJ2-7 TRBV5-8 - few TGTGCCAGCAGCTTGGAACATTCCTACGAGCAGTACTTC CASSLEHSYEQYF